This T cell receptor beta chain originates from a study of T cell responses to AZD1222 COVID-19 vaccine (dated by TCRdb to the early 2020s). Concerning the study at large: A total of just over 230 trial participants underwent TCR sequencing, of whom about 210 received two doses of AZD1222 and roughly 25 received two doses of the MenACWY control vaccine. Enrollment into the trials was organized by age into subgroups of 18-55, 56-69 and 70-plus years, and those subgroups contained roughly 150, 30 and 60 TCR-sequenced participants, respectively. The paper's findings and limits, for the study overall: Because no day 14 peak-response samples were available, the repertoires could be characterized only after the peak T cell response. Reportedly, close to half of the unique spike-specific TCRs recognized epitopes lying outside the regions that are mutated in the B.1.351 and B.1.1.7 variants. Conclusions about previously exposed vaccinees were limited because only 5 or 6 AZD1222 recipients were SARS-CoV-2 seropositive at baseline. The whole spike protein was spanned by vaccine-associated CD4 TCRs, and dominant responses were seen in regions 160-218 and 743-854. Participants were mostly white British and included more females than males, and it was suggested by the authors that clonal diversity may have been underestimated. The 56-69-year group was small, and its depth increase did not reach significance, likely because of low power. A significant rise in spike-specific TCR breadth and depth was observed after two AZD1222 doses relative to day 0 and relative to MenACWY recipients.

Deletion took 5 bases off V and 0 bases off J, with a span of 12 bases between the germline ends. The CDR3 numbers 15 residues from cysteine through phenylalanine. The CDR3 DNA has 45 bases and is translated from base 1. CDR1 and CDR2, looked up from the germline V gene, are SGHNT and YENEEA. Taken with the paper, the label for time point translates to: baseline before first vaccination. The treatment or condition label here, explained by the study, means: meningococcal conjugate vaccine given as trial control. Samples from vaccinated people were obtained from the UK trials COV001 and COV002, which included a single-blind randomized controlled phase 2/3 trial of AZD1222 (ChAdOx1 nCoV-19) in healthy adults. For TCRbeta chain sequencing, PBMC samples were collected from trial participants at day 0 and at day 28 after the second dose. The CDR3 regions of human TCRbeta chains were subjected to immunosequencing. As for the original processing: TCRs in the repertoires were matched against a reference library of SARS-CoV-2-specific TCRs that had been generated with the MIRA antigen-specificity platform. Breadth was defined as the fraction of unique TCRs that were SARS-CoV-2-associated, and depth was defined as the fraction of total T cells that were SARS-CoV-2-associated. Each spike-specific TCR was assigned to its reactive spike region and to a CD4 or CD8 class using the MIRA data. Log10-transformed breadth and depth values were compared by one-way ANOVA with Sidak's multiple comparisons tests. The clones in this table, taken by TCRdb from immuneACCESS, are in-frame only. Not every clone is retained; where verified, under half of the shortfall comes from an unresolved V gene, and the cause of the rest is unknown. That table is the source of V, J and clone size, and D and trimming were worked out from the DNA. This sample gives around 150,000 clones in total; under 95% of them show up just once. About 4.6% of the sample lies in the top ten.

Worth noting for this clone: Its antigen is not yet known. Base quality data are lacking; no much larger clone is found one base away.

The chain was built from TRBV11-3 and TRBJ2-3, with the identity of the D gene unclear. This receptor was identified in an adult in good health. The sequencing used peripheral blood, collected on day 0 of MenACWY control vaccination. The CDR3: CASSVTSGSTDTQYF. The nucleotide sequence is TGTGCCAGCAGCGTAACATCCGGGAGCACAGATACGCAGTATTTT.